Described below is a single T cell receptor (beta chain) sequence and its context. Its antigen is not identified. Sequencing used immunoSEQ version 4 in survey mode. Genomic DNA was diluted to around 10 ng/uL, up to about 1 ug per sample. Data came from immunoSEQ multiplex PCR; TCRdb stores just in-frame clones and leaves some out. The data show around 35,000 clones, with 65% to 85% seen just once and approximately 1.5% held by the top ten. This specimen belongs to a study of persistence of HIV-infected CD4 T cells. Study summary: Median time on suppressive ART was more than seven years.

Per germline, CDR1 SGHTA and CDR2 FQGNSA. The CDR3 length is 13 residues. V shed 3 bases and J shed 0 bases, with 6 bases lying between them. Cells were stimulated with CMV-infected fibroblast lysates at about 10 ug/mL. CD40L-negative CD69-negative CD45RO-high memory CD4+ T cells were sorted as populations depleted of antigen-responding cells. Findings and caveats of the study: Degenerate expanded CDR3beta sequences were enriched among CMV- and Gag-responding cells. TCR analyses could not target the rare provirus-carrying CMV-responding cells.

V usage is TRBV7-2 and J usage is TRBJ2-7; D gene unclear. This clonotype was obtained from an adult man with HIV who was CMV-seropositive. The sample here was CD4+ T cells sorted from PBMCs after approximately 19-hour stimulation, taken from a patient who received antiretroviral therapy. CDR3 sequence reads: CASSFKSSYEQYF. The CDR3 DNA follows: TGTGCCAGCAGCTTTAAGAGCTCCTACGAGCAGTACTTC.